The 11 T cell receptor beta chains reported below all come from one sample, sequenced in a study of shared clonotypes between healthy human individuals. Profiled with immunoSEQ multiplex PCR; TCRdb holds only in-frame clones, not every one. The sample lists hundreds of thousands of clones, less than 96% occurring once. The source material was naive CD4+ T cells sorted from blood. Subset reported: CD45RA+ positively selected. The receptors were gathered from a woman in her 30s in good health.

The CDR3 region is CASSTMSVAGPGYEQYF. Written as DNA, the CDR3 is TGTGCCAGCAGCACTATGTCAGTGGCGGGCCCTGGCTACGAGCAGTACTTC. The chain uses TRBV28 and TRBJ2-7; perhaps TRBD2 as D (5 bases). CDR1 and CDR2 (germline): MDHEN, SYDVKM. The V end was cut by 6 bases, the J end by 3 bases, with 24 bases between. This CDR3 region has 17 residues.

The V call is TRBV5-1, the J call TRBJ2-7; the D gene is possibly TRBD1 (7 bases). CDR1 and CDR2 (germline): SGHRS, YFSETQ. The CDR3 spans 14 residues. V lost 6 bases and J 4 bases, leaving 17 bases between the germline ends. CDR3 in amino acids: CASTMAGQRYEQYF. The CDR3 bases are TGCGCCAGCACCATGGCGGGACAGAGATACGAGCAGTACTTC.

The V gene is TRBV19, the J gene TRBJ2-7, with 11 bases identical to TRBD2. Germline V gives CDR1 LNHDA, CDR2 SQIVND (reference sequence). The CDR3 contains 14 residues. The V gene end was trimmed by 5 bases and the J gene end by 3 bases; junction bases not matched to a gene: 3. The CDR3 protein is CASSALAGGYEQYF. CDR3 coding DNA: TGTGCCAGTAGTGCCCTAGCGGGAGGCTACGAGCAGTACTTC. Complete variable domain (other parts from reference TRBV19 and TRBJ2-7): DGGITQSPKYLFRKEGQNVTLSCEQNLNHDAMYWYRQDPGQGLRLIYYSQIVNDFQKGDIAEGYSVSREKKESFPLTVTSAQKNPTAFYLCASSALAGGYEQYFGPGTRLTVT.

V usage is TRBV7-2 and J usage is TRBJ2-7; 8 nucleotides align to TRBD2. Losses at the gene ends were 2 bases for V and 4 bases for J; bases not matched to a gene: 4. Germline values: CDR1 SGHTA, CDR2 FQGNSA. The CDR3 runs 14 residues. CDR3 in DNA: TGTGCCAGCAGCTTAAGCGGGAGCCTATACGAGCAGTACTTC. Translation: CASSLSGSLYEQYF.

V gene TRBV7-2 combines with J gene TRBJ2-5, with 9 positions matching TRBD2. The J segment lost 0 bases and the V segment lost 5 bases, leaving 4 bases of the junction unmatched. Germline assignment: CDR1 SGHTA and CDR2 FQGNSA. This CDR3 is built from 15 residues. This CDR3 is CASSPRLADQETQYF. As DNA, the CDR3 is TGTGCCAGCAGCCCAAGACTAGCGGACCAAGAGACCCAGTACTTC.

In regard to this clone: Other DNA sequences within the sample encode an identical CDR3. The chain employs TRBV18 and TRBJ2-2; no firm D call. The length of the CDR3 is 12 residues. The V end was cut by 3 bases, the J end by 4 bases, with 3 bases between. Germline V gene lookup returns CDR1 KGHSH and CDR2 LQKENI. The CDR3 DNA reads TGTGCCAGCTCACCGGGCACCGGGGAGCTGTTTTTT. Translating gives CASSPGTGELFF.

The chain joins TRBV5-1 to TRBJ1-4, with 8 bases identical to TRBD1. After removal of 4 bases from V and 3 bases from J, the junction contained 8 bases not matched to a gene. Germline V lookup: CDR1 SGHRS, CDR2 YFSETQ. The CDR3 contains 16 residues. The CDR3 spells CASSRRAGGANEKLFF. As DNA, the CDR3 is TGCGCCAGCAGCCGTAGAGCAGGGGGCGCTAATGAAAAACTGTTTTTT.

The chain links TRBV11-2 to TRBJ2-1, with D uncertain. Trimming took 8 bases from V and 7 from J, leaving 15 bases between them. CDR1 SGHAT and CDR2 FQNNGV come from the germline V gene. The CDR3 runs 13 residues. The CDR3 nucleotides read TGTGCCAGCGGGCGGAACTCGATGAATGAGCAGTTCTTC. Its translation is CASGRNSMNEQFF.

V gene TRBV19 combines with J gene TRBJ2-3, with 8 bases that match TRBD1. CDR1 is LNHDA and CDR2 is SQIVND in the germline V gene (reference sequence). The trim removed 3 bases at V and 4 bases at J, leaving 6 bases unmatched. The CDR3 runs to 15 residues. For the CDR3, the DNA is TGTGCCAGTAGTATTGGACAGGGCGGCGCAGATACGCAGTATTTT. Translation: CASSIGQGGADTQYF.

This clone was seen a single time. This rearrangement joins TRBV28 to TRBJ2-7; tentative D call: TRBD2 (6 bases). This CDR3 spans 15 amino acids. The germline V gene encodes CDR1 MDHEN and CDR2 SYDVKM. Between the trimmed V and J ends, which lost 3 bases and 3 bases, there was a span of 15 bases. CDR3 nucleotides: TGTGCCAGCAGTTTTCTGTTTGGTAGCGGCTACGAGCAGTACTTC. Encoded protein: CASSFLFGSGYEQYF.

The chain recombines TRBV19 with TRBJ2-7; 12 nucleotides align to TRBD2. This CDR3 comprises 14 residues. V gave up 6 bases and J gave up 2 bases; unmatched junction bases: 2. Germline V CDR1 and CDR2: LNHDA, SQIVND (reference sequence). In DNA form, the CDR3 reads TGTGCCAGTAGGACTAGCGGGGGCACCTACGAGCAGTACTTC. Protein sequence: CASRTSGGTYEQYF.